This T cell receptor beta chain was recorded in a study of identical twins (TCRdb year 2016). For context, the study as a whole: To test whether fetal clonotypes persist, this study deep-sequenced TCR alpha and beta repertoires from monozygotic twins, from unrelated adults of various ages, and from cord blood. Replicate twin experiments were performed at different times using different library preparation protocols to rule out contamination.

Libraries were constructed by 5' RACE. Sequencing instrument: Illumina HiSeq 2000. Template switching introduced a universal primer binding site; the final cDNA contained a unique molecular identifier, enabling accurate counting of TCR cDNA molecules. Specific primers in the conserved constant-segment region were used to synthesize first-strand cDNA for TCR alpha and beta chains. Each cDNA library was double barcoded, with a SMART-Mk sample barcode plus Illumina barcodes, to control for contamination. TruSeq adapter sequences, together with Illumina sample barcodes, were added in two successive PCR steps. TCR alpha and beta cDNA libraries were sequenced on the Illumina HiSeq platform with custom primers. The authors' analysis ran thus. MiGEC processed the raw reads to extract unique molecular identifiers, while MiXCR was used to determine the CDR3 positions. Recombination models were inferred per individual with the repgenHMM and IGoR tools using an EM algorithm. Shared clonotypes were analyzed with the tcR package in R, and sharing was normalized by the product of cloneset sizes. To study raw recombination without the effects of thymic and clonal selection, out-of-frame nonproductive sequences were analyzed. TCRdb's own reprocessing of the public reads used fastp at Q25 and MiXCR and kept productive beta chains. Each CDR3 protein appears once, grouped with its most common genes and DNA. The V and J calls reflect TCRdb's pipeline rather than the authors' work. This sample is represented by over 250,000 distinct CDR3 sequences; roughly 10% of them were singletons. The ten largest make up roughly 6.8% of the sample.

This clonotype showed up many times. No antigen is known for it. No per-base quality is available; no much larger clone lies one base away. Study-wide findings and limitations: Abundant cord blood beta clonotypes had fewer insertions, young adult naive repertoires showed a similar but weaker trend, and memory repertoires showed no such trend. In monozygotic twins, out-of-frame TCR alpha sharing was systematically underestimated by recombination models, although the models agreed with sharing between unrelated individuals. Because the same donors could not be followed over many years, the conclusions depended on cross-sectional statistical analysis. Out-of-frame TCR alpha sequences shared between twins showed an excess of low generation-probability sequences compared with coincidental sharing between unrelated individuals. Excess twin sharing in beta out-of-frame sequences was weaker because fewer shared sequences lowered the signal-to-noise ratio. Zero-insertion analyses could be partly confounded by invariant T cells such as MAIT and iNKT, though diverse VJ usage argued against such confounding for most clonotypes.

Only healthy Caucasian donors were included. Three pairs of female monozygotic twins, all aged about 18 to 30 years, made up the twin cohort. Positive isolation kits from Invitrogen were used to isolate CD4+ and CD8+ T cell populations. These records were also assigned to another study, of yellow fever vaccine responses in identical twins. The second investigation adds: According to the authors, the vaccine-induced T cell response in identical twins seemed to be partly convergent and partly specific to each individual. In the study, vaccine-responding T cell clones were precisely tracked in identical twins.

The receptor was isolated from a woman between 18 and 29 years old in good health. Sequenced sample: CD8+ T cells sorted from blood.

Here is the DNA: TGTGCCAGCAGTTACGGCCAAAGGCTAGCGGGGGGTAACGATGAGCAGTTCTTC. Translated, it gives CASSYGQRLAGGNDEQFF. Recombination linked TRBV6-2 or TRBV6-3 to TRBJ2-1; 11 bases in between match TRBD2. The CDR3 sequence holds 18 residues, the cysteine and phenylalanine included. The DNA shown is the 54-base CDR3, in frame from base 1. Clipping removes 2 bases from V and 8 bases from J, with 14 as the unmatched junction base count. The germline V gene supplies CDR1 MNHEY and CDR2 SVGEGT.